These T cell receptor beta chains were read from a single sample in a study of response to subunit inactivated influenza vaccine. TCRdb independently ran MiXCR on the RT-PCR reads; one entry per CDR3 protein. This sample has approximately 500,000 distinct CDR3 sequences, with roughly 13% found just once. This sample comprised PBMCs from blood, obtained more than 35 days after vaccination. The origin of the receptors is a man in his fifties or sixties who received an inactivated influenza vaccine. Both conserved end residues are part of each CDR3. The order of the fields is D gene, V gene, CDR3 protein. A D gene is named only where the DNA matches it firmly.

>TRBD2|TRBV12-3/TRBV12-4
CASSFQLAGEKITDTQYF
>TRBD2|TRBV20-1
CSARTGLRYEQYF
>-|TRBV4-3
CASSQDQGTTEAFF
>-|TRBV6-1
CASSEFLGSSYEQYF
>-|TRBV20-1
CSARDRDTSINYGYTF
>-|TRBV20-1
CSASGRAKTQFF
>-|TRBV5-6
CASRVRWSSYEQYF
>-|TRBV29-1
CSLAMASGTYGYTF
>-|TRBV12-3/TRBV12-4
CASSPRGEQFF
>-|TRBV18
CASSPPGDPYGYTF
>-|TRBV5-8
CASSPGLSFMNTEAFF
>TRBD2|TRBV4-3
CASSQVLAGAYEQYF
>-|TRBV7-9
CASSSGGEYGYTF
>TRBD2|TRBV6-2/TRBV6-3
CASSYPTGLVGTNEQFF
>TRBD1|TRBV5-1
CASSLSPGQRAYEQYF
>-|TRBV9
CASSVGSSSSYNEQFF
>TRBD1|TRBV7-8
CASSRYRGPSVWETQYF
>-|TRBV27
CASSLDPGKIGEQYF
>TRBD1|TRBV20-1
CSARDSYRGAFF
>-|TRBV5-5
CASSLGQDLIATNEKLFF
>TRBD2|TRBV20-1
CSARLAGVHNEQFF
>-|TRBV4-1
CASSRSEGYEQFF
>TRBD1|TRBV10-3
CATAGTGVTYEQYF
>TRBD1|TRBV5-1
CASSLLGGQGDLKTQYF
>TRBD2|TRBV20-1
CSARDGAGGLRETQYF
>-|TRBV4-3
CASSQDLVVGLSFTEAFF
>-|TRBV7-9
CASSLGVADTEQFF
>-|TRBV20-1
CSARDGYF